This entry lists 16 T cell receptor beta chains sequenced from one sample in a study of blood T cell repertoires in COVID-19. Sequenced by immunoSEQ multiplex PCR; TCRdb stores in-frame clones only, minus some. This sample has approximately 120,000 clones, with 65% to 85% found just once. The material sequenced was peripheral blood. These receptors all stem from a man in his thirties or forties with COVID-19, enrolled during active disease.

The chain uses TRBV7-6 and TRBJ2-2; 7 positions agree with TRBD2. The CDR3 consists of 15 residues. CDR1 is SGHVS, CDR2 FNYEAQ, per germline. V gave up 3 bases and J gave up 8 bases; unmatched junction bases: 9. CDR3 protein: CASSFYPGGGGELFF. Written as DNA, the CDR3 is TGTGCCAGCAGCTTTTACCCGGGAGGTGGAGGGGAGCTGTTTTTT.

The chain combines TRBV6-1 with TRBJ2-2; D is unresolved. The CDR3 runs to 14 residues. V gave up 2 bases and J gave up 2 bases, with 6 bases separating them. Germline loops: CDR1 MNHNS, CDR2 SASEGT. The DNA for the CDR3 is TGTGCCAGCAGTGAAATGGCTAACACCGGGGAGCTGTTTTTT. Translation: CASSEMANTGELFF.

This chain connects TRBV10-3 to TRBJ1-1, with D tentatively TRBD1 (6 bases). Germline-derived CDR1 and CDR2 are ENHRY and SYGVKD. The CDR3 is 14 amino acids. V shed 4 bases and J shed 1 base, with 10 bases lying between them. For the CDR3, the DNA is TGTGCCATCAGTGTCTCGGGACAGAACACTGAAGCTTTCTTT. The encoded protein is CAISVSGQNTEAFF.

The CDR3 bases are TGTGCCAGCCACTTCAGAGGGAGTAATTCACCCCTCCACTTT. Translation: CASHFRGSNSPLHF. The chain combines TRBV6-5 with TRBJ1-6, with no clear D. Germline V gene sequence: CDR1 MNHEY, CDR2 SVGAGI. V shed 8 bases and J shed 6 bases, with 14 bases lying between them. The CDR3 is 14 amino acids.

V and J are TRBV28 and TRBJ1-2; a possible D gene is TRBD1 (5 bases). The CDR3 covers 10 residues. Looked up from germline, CDR1 is MDHEN and CDR2 is SYDVKM. Trimming removed 8 bases at V and 13 bases at J, with 14 bases between. The CDR3, as DNA: TGTGCCAGCCGCCGGGGGGAAGCCACCTTC. Translation gives CASRRGEATF.

The chain couples TRBV19 to TRBJ1-3; D not resolved. The CDR3 runs to 11 residues. Germline V gene sequence: CDR1 LNHDA, CDR2 SQIVND (reference sequence). Trimming took 9 bases from V and 4 from J, leaving 7 bases between them. The CDR3 sequence is CASRTGNTIYF. The CDR3 DNA follows: TGTGCCAGCAGAACAGGAAACACCATATATTTT.

The rearrangement uses TRBV4-1 and TRBJ2-7; TRBD2 matches at 11 bases. The CDR3 has 16 residues. The germline V gene has CDR1 MGHRA and CDR2 YSYEKL. V gave up 0 bases and J gave up 6 bases; unmatched junction bases: 7. In DNA form, the CDR3 reads TGCGCCAGCAGCCAAGAAGAGGGGCTAGCGGGAGGCGAGCAGTACTTC. Translated: CASSQEEGLAGGEQYF.

This chain uses TRBV7-9 with TRBJ1-1; D not certain. This CDR3 is 15 amino acids long. Germline CDR1 and CDR2: SEHNR and FQNEAQ (reference sequence). V lost 2 bases to trimming and J lost 7 bases, with 17 bases between them. The CDR3 protein is CASSLSIVGEIEAFF. CDR3 nucleotide sequence: TGTGCCAGCAGCTTATCCATAGTTGGGGAGATTGAAGCTTTCTTT. The full variable domain, its missing parts supplied by reference TRBV7-9 and TRBJ1-1, is DTGVSQNPRHKITKRGQNVTFRCDPISEHNRLYWYRQTLGQGPEFLTYFQNEAQLEKSRLLSDRFSAERPKGSFSTLEIQRTEQGDSAMYLCASSLSIVGEIEAFFGQGTRLTVV.

This clone appeared a single time. The rearrangement links TRBV5-6 to TRBJ1-3; 9 nucleotides match TRBD1. This CDR3 has 19 residues. Per germline, CDR1 SGHDT and CDR2 YYEEEE. The V and J ends lost 4 bases and 4 bases, in that order; junction bases with no gene match: 18. The DNA of the CDR3 is TGTGCCAGCAGCCCCTGGGACAGGGTTGCTCCGTTTGCGGGAAACACCATATATTTT. Its protein product is CASSPWDRVAPFAGNTIYF.

The genes are TRBV10-3 and TRBJ2-1, with 7 bases that match TRBD1. The junction had 7 bases not matched to a gene; V was cut back by 6 bases and J by 5 bases. This CDR3 comprises 14 residues. Germline CDR1 and CDR2: ENHRY and SYGVKD. The CDR3 DNA reads as TGTGCCATCAGCCCTCGGGACAGTGACAATGAGCAGTTCTTC. It specifies CAISPRDSDNEQFF.

The chain carries TRBV30 and TRBJ2-7; possible D gene TRBD1, 5 bases. The V end was cut by 0 bases, the J end by 7 bases, with 16 bases between. Germline loops: CDR1 GTSNPN, CDR2 SVGIG (reference sequence). This CDR3 has 14 amino acids. The CDR3 loop reads CAWSVGSGIGEQYF. The CDR3 nucleotides are TGTGCCTGGAGTGTAGGGTCAGGGATAGGAGAGCAGTACTTC. The variable domain in full, with the rest retrieved from reference TRBV30 and TRBJ2-7, is SQTIHQWPATLVQPVGSPLSLECTVEGTSNPNLYWYRQAAGRGLQLLFYSVGIGQISSEVPQNLSASRPQDRQFILSSKKLLLSDSGFYLCAWSVGSGIGEQYFGPGTRLTVT.

This clone has just one count. This sequence joins TRBV30 and TRBJ2-5, with 8 bases that match TRBD2. CDR1 and CDR2 from the germline V gene are GTSNPN and SVGIG (reference sequence). V was clipped by 3 bases and J by 1 base; unmatched bases: 13. CDR3 length: 17 residues. In nucleotides, the CDR3 is TGTGCCTGGAGCCCCACTAGCGGAGCAAGGGTCCAAGAGACCCAGTACTTC. Its protein product is CAWSPTSGARVQETQYF.

The chain joins TRBV10-3 to TRBJ1-3, with TRBD1 matching 10 bases. From germline, CDR1 is ENHRY and CDR2 SYGVKD. V shed 5 bases and J 1 base; nucleotides not matched to a gene: 5. CDR3 length: 16 residues. The CDR3 bases are TGTGCCATCAGTCCCTGGACAGGGGGATCTGGAAACACCATATATTTT. It encodes CAISPWTGGSGNTIYF.

Here the CDR3 reads CASSQTRQGVYEQYF. CDR3 bases: TGTGCCAGCAGCCAAACGCGGCAGGGGGTTTACGAGCAGTACTTC. The V and J genes are TRBV3-1 (or the pseudogene TRBV3-2) and TRBJ2-7; 7 bases agree with TRBD1. Germline-derived CDR1 and CDR2 are LGHDT and YNNKEL (reference sequence). The V segment lost 2 bases and the J segment 4 bases; nucleotides outside the gene matches: 8. This CDR3 has 15 residues.

The genes are TRBV29-1 and TRBJ2-6; D gene unclear. Looked up from germline, CDR1 is SQVTM and CDR2 is ANQGSEA. CDR3 size: 13 residues. V was pared by 6 bases and J by 1 base, with 7 bases between. The CDR3 DNA reads TGCAGCGTCCCCCTGTCTGGGGCCAACGTCCTGACTTTC. Its translation is CSVPLSGANVLTF.

The chain is built from TRBV6-2 or TRBV6-3 and TRBJ1-2, with D perhaps matching TRBD1 (5 bases). The CDR3 consists of 14 residues. V dropped 4 bases and J dropped 8 bases, with 17 bases sitting between them. CDR1 MNHEY and CDR2 SVGEGT come from the germline V gene. CDR3 loop: CASSSRGSGAGYTF. The CDR3, as DNA: TGTGCCAGCAGTTCGCGGGGGTCAGGTGCCGGCTACACCTTC.